The 18 T cell receptor beta chains below come from one sample, sequenced in a study of blood T cell repertoires in COVID-19. Here immunoSEQ multiplex PCR was the method, and the copy in TCRdb shows in-frame clones only, minus some. The repertoire holds under 250,000 clones, around 83% seen once, with roughly 8.2% in the top ten. Material for sequencing was peripheral blood. Receptors originate from a woman in her 50s with acute or convalescent COVID-19.

The V call is TRBV24-1, the J call TRBJ1-2; perhaps TRBD1 as D (6 bases). V gave up 4 bases and J gave up 4 bases, with 12 bases separating them. CDR1 KGHDR and CDR2 SFDVKD come from the germline V gene. The CDR3 is 14 amino acids. This CDR3 is CATSEPQGRYGYTF. The CDR3 DNA reads as TGTGCCACCAGTGAGCCACAGGGACGCTATGGCTACACCTTC.

This clone was observed a handful of times. This rearrangement joins TRBV19 to TRBJ1-5; possible D gene TRBD1, 5 bases. Germline CDR1 and CDR2: LNHDA and SQIVND (reference sequence). The CDR3 is made up of 13 amino acids. Trimming pared 4 bases from V and 3 bases from J, leaving 7 bases between. As DNA, the CDR3 is TGTGCCAGTAGTACAGGGTACAATCAGCCCCAGCATTTT. This sequence encodes CASSTGYNQPQHF.

The chain has TRBV29-1 and TRBJ2-5; 9 bases line up with TRBD1. This CDR3 has 13 amino acids. V lost 6 bases and J lost 5; bases outside the gene matches: 7. Germline assignment: CDR1 SQVTM and CDR2 ANQGSEA. The DNA for the CDR3 is TGCAGCGTCTTACAGGGGGCGCATGAGACCCAGTACTTC. Translating gives CSVLQGAHETQYF.

The V gene is TRBV27, the J gene TRBJ1-4, with 7 bases identical to TRBD1. The junction had 4 bases not matched to a gene; V was cut back by 5 bases and J by 4 bases. The CDR3 is 14 amino acids. Germline V CDR1 and CDR2: MNHEY, SMNVEV (reference sequence). The CDR3 region has the DNA TGTGCCAGCAGTGACAGGGACGATAATGAAAAACTGTTTTTT. Amino acid sequence: CASSDRDDNEKLFF.

This chain connects TRBV14 to TRBJ2-1, with TRBD1 identical over 12 bases. Looked up from germline, CDR1 is SGHDN and CDR2 is FVKESK. This CDR3 is built from 19 residues. J lost 6 bases, V lost 0 bases, and 12 bases had no gene match. The CDR3 coding sequence is TGTGCCAGCAGCCAAGACCCGGGACAGGGGGCGTCTTTTAGCAATGAGCAGTTCTTC. This translates into CASSQDPGQGASFSNEQFF.

The chain uses TRBV6-2 or TRBV6-3 and TRBJ1-1, with TRBD1 matching over 7 bases. The CDR3 runs 17 residues. The V segment lost 5 bases and the J segment 4 bases; nucleotides outside the gene matches: 16. Germline lookup yields CDR1 MNHEY and CDR2 SVGEGT. CDR3: CASSTGQLLLVSTEAFF. CDR3 coding DNA: TGTGCCAGCAGTACGGGACAGCTCCTCTTAGTGAGCACTGAAGCTTTCTTT.

The chain carries TRBV6-1 and TRBJ2-1, with 12 bases identical to TRBD2. V dropped 2 bases and J dropped 12; count of bases not matched to a gene: 2. Germline V lookup: CDR1 MNHNS, CDR2 SASEGT. The CDR3 spans 13 residues. The CDR3 loop is CASSETSGRWQFF. The CDR3 nucleotides read TGTGCCAGCAGTGAAACTAGCGGGAGGTGGCAGTTCTTC.

This clone has just a few counts. The V and J genes are TRBV24-1 and TRBJ2-5; 7 bases fit TRBD2. This CDR3 spans 17 amino acids. V was clipped by 1 base and J by 5 bases; unmatched bases: 12. Germline CDR1 and CDR2: KGHDR and SFDVKD. Here the CDR3 reads CATSDFRASGAGETQYF. As DNA, the CDR3 is TGTGCCACCAGTGATTTTCGGGCTAGCGGAGCAGGGGAGACCCAGTACTTC.

This clone was observed a handful of times. The chain combines TRBV27 with TRBJ2-7; TRBD1 is a possible D gene (5 bases). Per the germline V gene, CDR1 is MNHEY and CDR2 is SMNVEV (reference sequence). V lost 6 bases, J lost 2 bases, and 14 bases lay in between. This CDR3 has 14 residues. CDR3 DNA: TGTGCCAGCAGAAAAGAACAGGCGCCCTACGAGCAGTACTTC. It yields the protein CASRKEQAPYEQYF.

The chain carries TRBV5-1 and TRBJ1-2; D might be TRBD1 (6 bases). Germline V lookup: CDR1 SGHRS, CDR2 YFSETQ. The CDR3 contains 15 residues. Trimming removed 0 bases at V and 4 bases at J, with 13 bases between. The CDR3 coding sequence is TGCGCCAGCAGCTTGGGGGCAGGGGCGGCCTATGGCTACACCTTC. Protein product: CASSLGAGAAYGYTF.

Here the CDR3 DNA reads TGTGCCAGCAGCTTGGCTAGCGGGAGGGGCTCCGATACGCAGTATTTT. It translates to CASSLASGRGSDTQYF. The genes are TRBV5-4 and TRBJ2-3; TRBD2 agrees at 12 bases. The CDR3 is made up of 16 amino acids. V shed 0 bases, J shed 6 bases, and the junction held 5 bases outside the gene matches. Germline loops: CDR1 SGHNT, CDR2 YYREEE (reference sequence).

The chain carries TRBV25-1 and TRBJ1-2; a possible D gene is TRBD1 (6 bases). The CDR3 is 15 amino acids. The V gene's germline CDR1 is MGHDK and CDR2 SYGVNS. The V and J ends lost 1 base and 7 bases respectively, with 16 bases between them. The CDR3 is CASSESGGLLSGYTF. The CDR3 coding sequence is TGTGCCAGCAGTGAATCGGGGGGGCTATTGTCTGGCTACACCTTC.

The chain carries TRBV7-2 and TRBJ2-1; 7 bases agree with TRBD2. The CDR3 runs 15 residues. V shed 3 bases and J 5 bases; nucleotides not matched to a gene: 7. Germline V gives CDR1 SGHTA, CDR2 FQGNSA. CDR3 residues: CASSLSSGGDNEQFF. The CDR3 region has the DNA TGTGCCAGCAGCTTGTCTAGCGGCGGGGACAATGAGCAGTTCTTC. Full variable domain (outside the CDR3, taken from reference TRBV7-2 and TRBJ2-1): GAGVSQSPSNKVTEKGKDVELRCDPISGHTALYWYRQSLGQGLEFLIYFQGNSAPDKSGLPSDRFSAERTGGSVSTLTIQRTQQEDSAVYLCASSLSSGGDNEQFFGPGTRLTVL.

V and J are TRBV28 and TRBJ1-2, with 10 bases lining up with TRBD1. Per germline, CDR1 MDHEN and CDR2 SYDVKM. Losses at the gene ends were 9 bases for V and 3 bases for J; bases not matched to a gene: 16. This CDR3 comprises 17 residues. The CDR3 bases are TGTGCCAGTCGGGCGACAGGGGGCATATATAGGGACTATGGCTACACCTTC. Translating gives CASRATGGIYRDYGYTF.

The CDR3 DNA reads as TGTGCCAGTAGTATCCGGCATGGGGCTCGAGAGACCCAGTACTTC. The encoded protein is CASSIRHGARETQYF. The chain links TRBV19 to TRBJ2-5, with D perhaps TRBD1 (5 bases). The V gene's germline CDR1 is LNHDA and CDR2 SQIVND (reference sequence). Deletions cut 3 bases from V and 4 bases from J, with 15 bases between. The CDR3 sequence is 15 residues long.

This rearrangement joins TRBV11-2 to TRBJ2-7, with no clear D. Germline-derived CDR1 and CDR2 are SGHAT and FQNNGV. This CDR3 has 14 residues. Between the trimmed V and J ends, which lost 6 bases and 3 bases, there was a span of 15 bases. CDR3 bases: TGTGCCAGCAGTTCAACGTGGCTCAACTACGAGCAGTACTTC. Translated: CASSSTWLNYEQYF.

This clone has only one observation. V usage is TRBV28 and J usage is TRBJ2-7; D perhaps matches TRBD2 (5 bases). The CDR3 is 15 residues long. The V end lost 6 bases, the J end lost 4 bases, and 19 bases lay between the germline ends. Germline V gene sequence: CDR1 MDHEN, CDR2 SYDVKM. For the CDR3, the DNA is TGTGCCAGCAGAACGTTATCGGGGATGATTTACGAGCAGTACTTC. Translating it yields CASRTLSGMIYEQYF.

This clone came up once. The rearrangement uses TRBV10-3 and TRBJ1-2; a weak D match, TRBD1 (6 bases). The CDR3 is 16 amino acids. Trimming pared 4 bases from V and 7 bases from J, leaving 22 bases between. CDR1 ENHRY and CDR2 SYGVKD come from the germline V gene. The CDR3 DNA reads as TGTGCCATCAGTGGGGCAGGGGTTGTGGCGGATCCTGGCTACACCTTC. Translation gives CAISGAGVVADPGYTF.